This T cell receptor (beta chain) was identified during a study of shared T cell receptors in the human thymus. TCRdb's copy holds only in-frame clones and misses some; the assay was immunoSEQ multiplex PCR. In the table there are 63,000 or so clones, more than 90% of which are singletons. Germline-derived CDR1 and CDR2 are MGHRA and YSYEKL. Trimming removed 3 bases from V and 6 bases from J, with 20 bases in between. This CDR3 spans 16 amino acids. This clone was seen a few times. This clonotype was sampled from a human donor. The sample was thymocytes. V is TRBV4-1 and J is TRBJ1-1; maybe TRBD1 (6 bases). The CDR3, as DNA: TGCGCCAGCAGCCATTTACAGGGCCGCGCGGTCGCTGAAGCTTTCTTT. Its protein is CASSHLQGRAVAEAFF.